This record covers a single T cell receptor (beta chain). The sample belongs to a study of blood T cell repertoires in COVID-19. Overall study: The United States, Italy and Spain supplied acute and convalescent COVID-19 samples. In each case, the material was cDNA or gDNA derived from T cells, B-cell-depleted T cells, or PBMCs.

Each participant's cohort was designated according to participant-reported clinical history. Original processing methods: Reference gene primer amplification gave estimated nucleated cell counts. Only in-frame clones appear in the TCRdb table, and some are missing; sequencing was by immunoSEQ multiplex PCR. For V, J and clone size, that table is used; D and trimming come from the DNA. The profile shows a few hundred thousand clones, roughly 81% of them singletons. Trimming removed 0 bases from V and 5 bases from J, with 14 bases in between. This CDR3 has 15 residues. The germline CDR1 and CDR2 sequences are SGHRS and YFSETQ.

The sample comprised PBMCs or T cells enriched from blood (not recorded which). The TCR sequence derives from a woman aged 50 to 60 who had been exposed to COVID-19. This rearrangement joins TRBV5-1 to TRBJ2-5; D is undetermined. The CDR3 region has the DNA TGCGCCAGCAGCTTGGGTACGTCCCTGGAGGAGACCCAGTACTTC. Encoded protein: CASSLGTSLEETQYF. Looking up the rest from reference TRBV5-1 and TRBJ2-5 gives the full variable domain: KAGVTQTPRYLIKTRGQQVTLSCSPISGHRSVSWYQQTPGQGLQFLFEYFSETQRNKGNFPGRFSGRQFSNSRSEMNVSTLELGDSALYLCASSLGTSLEETQYFGPGTRLLVL.